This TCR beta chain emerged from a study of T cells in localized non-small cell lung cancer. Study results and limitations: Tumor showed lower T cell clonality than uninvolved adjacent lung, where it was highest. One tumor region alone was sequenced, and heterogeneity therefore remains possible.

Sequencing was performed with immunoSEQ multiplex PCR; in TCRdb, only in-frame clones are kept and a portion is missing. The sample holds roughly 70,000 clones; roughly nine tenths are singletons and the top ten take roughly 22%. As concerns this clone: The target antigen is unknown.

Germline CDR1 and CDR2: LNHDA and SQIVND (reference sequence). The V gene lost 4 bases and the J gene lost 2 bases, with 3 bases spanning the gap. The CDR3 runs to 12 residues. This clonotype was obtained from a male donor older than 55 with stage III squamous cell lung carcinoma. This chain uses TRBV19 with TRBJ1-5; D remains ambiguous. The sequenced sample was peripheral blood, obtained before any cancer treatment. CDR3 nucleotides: TGTGCCAGTAGTACGCGCAATCAGCCCCAGCATTTT. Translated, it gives CASSTRNQPQHF.